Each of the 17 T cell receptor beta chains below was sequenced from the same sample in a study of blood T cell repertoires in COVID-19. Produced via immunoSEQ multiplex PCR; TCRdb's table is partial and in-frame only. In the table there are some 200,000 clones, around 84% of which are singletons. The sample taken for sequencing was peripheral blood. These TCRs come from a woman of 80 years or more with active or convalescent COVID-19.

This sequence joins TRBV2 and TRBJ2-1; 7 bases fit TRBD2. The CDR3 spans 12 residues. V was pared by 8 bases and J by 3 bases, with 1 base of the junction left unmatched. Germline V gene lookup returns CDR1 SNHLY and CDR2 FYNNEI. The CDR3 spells CASRDYYNEQFF. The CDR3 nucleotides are TGTGCCAGCCGGGACTACTACAATGAGCAGTTCTTC. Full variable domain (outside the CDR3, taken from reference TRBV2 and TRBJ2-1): EPEVTQTPSHQVTQMGQEVILRCVPISNHLYFYWYRQILGQKVEFLVSFYNNEISEKSEIFDDQFSVERPDGSNFTLKIRSTKLEDSAMYFCASRDYYNEQFFGPGTRLTVL.

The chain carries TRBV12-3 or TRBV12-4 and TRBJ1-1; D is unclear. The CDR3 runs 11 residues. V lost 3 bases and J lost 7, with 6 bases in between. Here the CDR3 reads CASSFRYEAFF. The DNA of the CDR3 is TGTGCCAGCAGTTTTCGGTATGAAGCTTTCTTT.

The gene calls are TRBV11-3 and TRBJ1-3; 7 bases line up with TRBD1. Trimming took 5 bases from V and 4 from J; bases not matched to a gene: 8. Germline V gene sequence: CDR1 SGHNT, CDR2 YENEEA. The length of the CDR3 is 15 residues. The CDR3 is CASSPTGVGGNTIYF. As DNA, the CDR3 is TGTGCCAGCAGCCCAACAGGGGTCGGCGGAAACACCATATATTTT.

The CDR3 nucleotides read TGCGCCAGCACCCCTTCGATAGCGGGTGCCTACAATGAGCAGTTCTTC. Translation gives CASTPSIAGAYNEQFF. The chain joins TRBV5-1 to TRBJ2-1; 7 bases map to TRBD2. The germline gives CDR1 SGHRS, CDR2 YFSETQ. The CDR3 runs to 16 residues. V gave up 6 bases and J gave up 2 bases; unmatched junction bases: 11.

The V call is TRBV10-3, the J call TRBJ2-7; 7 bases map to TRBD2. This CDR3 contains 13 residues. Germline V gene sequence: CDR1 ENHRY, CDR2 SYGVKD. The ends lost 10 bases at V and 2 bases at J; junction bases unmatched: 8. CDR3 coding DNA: TGTGCCACCAGCGGGGAGAAGGCCTACGAGCAGTACTTC. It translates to CATSGEKAYEQYF.

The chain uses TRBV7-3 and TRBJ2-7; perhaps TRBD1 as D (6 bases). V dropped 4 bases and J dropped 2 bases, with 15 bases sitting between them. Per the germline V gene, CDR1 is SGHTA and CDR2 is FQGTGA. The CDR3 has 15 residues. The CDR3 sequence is CASSSSPTGPYEQYF. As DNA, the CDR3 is TGTGCCAGCAGCTCCTCCCCGACAGGCCCCTACGAGCAGTACTTC. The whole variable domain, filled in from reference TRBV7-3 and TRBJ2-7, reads GAGVSQTPSNKVTEKGKYVELRCDPISGHTALYWYRQSLGQGPEFLIYFQGTGAADDSGLPNDRFFAVRPEGSVSTLKIQRTERGDSAVYLCASSSSPTGPYEQYFGPGTRLTVT.

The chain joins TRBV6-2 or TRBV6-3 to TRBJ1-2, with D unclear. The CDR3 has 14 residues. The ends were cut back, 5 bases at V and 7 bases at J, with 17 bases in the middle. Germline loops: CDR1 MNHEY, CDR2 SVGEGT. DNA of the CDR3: TGTGCCAGCAGTCATCGGACTTCTGCAACTGGCTACACCTTC. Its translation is CASSHRTSATGYTF.

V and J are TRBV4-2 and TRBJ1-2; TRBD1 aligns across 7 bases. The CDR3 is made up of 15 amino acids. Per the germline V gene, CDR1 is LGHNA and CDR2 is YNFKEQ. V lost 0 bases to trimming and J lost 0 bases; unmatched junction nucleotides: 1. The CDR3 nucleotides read TGTGCCAGCAGCCAAGAAGGGACAGCTAACTATGGCTACACCTTC. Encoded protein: CASSQEGTANYGYTF.

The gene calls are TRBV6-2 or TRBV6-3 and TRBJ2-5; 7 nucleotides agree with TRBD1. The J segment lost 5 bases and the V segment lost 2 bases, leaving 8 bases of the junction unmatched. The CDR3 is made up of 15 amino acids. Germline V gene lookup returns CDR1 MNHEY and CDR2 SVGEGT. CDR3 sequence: CASSYSPGGRETQYF. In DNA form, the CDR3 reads TGTGCCAGCAGTTACAGCCCAGGGGGTCGGGAGACCCAGTACTTC.

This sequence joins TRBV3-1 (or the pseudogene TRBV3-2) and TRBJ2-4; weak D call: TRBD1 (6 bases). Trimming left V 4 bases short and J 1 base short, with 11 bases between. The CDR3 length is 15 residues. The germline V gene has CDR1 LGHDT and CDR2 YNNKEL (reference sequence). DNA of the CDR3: TGTGCCAGCAGCCCACAGGGTACGGCCAAAAACATTCAGTACTTC. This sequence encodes CASSPQGTAKNIQYF.

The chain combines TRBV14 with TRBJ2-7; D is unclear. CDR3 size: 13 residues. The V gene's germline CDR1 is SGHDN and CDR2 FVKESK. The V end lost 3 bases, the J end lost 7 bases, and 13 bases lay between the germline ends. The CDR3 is CASSHQNSPEQYF. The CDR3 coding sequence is TGTGCCAGCAGCCACCAAAACTCCCCGGAGCAGTACTTC.

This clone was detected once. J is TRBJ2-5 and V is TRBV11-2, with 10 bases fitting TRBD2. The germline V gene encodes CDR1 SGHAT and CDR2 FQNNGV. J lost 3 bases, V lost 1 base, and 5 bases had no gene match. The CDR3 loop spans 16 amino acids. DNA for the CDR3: TGTGCCAGCAGCTTAGGTCTAGCGGGAGTTAAAGAGACCCAGTACTTC. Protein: CASSLGLAGVKETQYF.

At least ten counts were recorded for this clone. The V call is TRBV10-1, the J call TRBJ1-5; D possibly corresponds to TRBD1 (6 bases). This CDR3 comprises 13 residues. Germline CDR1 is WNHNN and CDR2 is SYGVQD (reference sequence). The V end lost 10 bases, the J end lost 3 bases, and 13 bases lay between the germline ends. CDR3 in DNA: TGCGCCATTCCCGGGACAAACAATCAGCCCCAGCATTTT. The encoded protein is CAIPGTNNQPQHF.

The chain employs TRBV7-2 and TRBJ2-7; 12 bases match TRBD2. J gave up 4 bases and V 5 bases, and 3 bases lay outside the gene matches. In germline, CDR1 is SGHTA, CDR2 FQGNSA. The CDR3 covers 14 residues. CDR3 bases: TGTGCCAGCAGCCGGACTAGCGGGACATACGAGCAGTACTTC. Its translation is CASSRTSGTYEQYF. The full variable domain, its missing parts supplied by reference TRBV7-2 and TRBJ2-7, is GAGVSQSPSNKVTEKGKDVELRCDPISGHTALYWYRQSLGQGLEFLIYFQGNSAPDKSGLPSDRFSAERTGGSVSTLTIQRTQQEDSAVYLCASSRTSGTYEQYFGPGTRLTVT.

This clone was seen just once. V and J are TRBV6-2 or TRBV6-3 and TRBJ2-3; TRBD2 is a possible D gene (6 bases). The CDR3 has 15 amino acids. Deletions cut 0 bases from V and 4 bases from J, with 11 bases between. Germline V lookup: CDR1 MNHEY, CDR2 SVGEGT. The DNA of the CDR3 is TGTGCCAGCAGTTACTCGATGGGGGGTTCAGATACGCAGTATTTT. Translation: CASSYSMGGSDTQYF.

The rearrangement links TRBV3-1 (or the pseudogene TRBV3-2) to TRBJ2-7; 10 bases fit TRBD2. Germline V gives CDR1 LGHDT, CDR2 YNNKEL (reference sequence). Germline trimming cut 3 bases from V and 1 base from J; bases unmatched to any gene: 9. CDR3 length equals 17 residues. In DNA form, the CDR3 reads TGTGCCAGCAGCCAGGATACTAGCGGGATGCGATCCTACGAGCAGTACTTC. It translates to CASSQDTSGMRSYEQYF.

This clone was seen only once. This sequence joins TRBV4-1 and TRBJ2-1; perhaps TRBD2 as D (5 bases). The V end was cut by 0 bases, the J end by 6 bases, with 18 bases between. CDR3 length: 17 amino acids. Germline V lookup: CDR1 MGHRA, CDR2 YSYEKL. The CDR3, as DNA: TGCGCCAGCAGCCAAGACTTCGGCGCGGGTAGGTCCAATGAGCAGTTCTTC. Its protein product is CASSQDFGAGRSNEQFF.